These 3 T cell receptor beta chains were sequenced from one sample in a study of CD8 T cells in ankylosing spondylitis. TCRdb re-called the 5' RACE reads through MiXCR, storing one row per CDR3 protein. Among approximately 340,000 distinct CDR3 sequences listed, roughly 14% were seen once. Sequenced: blood, either unsorted or a sorted T cell fraction (not recorded which). Receptor source: a male donor with ankylosing spondylitis or in good health (not recorded which).

This clonotype was counted ten times or more. V gene TRBV5-1 combines with J gene TRBJ2-1, with 8 nucleotides matching TRBD2. V gave up 8 bases and J gave up 5 bases; unmatched junction bases: 6. Germline V gives CDR1 SGHRS, CDR2 YFSETQ. The CDR3 runs 13 residues. Here the CDR3 reads CASGLAENNEQFF. The CDR3 DNA reads as TGCGCCAGTGGACTAGCCGAGAACAATGAGCAGTTCTTC.

V and J are TRBV12-3 or TRBV12-4 and TRBJ2-7; D call uncertain. This CDR3 is built from 15 residues. V shed 5 bases and J shed 4 bases, with 18 bases lying between them. In nucleotides, the CDR3 is TGTGCCAGCAGTACCACCTATTCGGTGGGTTACGAGCAGTACTTC. Translating gives CASSTTYSVGYEQYF.

The CDR3 is CASSFSTSGPLEQYF. As DNA, the CDR3 is TGCGCCAGCAGCTTTTCGACTAGCGGCCCTTTGGAGCAGTACTTC. The chain recombines TRBV5-1 with TRBJ2-7; 9 nucleotides agree with TRBD2. The CDR3 has 15 residues. The V and J ends lost 2 bases and 7 bases, in that order; junction bases with no gene match: 10. Germline V CDR1 and CDR2: SGHRS, YFSETQ.